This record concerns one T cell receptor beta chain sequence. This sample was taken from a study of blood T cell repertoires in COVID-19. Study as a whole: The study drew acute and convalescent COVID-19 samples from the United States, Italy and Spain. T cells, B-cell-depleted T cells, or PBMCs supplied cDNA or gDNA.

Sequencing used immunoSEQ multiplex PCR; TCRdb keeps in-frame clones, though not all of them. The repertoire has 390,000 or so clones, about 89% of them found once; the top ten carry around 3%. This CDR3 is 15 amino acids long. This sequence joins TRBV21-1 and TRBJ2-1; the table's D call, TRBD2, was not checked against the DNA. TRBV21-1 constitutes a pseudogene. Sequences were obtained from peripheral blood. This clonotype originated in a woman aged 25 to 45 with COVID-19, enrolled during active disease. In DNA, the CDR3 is TGTGCCACCGAACCCGATCCTACCTCATACAATGAGCAGTTCTTC. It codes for CATEPDPTSYNEQFF.